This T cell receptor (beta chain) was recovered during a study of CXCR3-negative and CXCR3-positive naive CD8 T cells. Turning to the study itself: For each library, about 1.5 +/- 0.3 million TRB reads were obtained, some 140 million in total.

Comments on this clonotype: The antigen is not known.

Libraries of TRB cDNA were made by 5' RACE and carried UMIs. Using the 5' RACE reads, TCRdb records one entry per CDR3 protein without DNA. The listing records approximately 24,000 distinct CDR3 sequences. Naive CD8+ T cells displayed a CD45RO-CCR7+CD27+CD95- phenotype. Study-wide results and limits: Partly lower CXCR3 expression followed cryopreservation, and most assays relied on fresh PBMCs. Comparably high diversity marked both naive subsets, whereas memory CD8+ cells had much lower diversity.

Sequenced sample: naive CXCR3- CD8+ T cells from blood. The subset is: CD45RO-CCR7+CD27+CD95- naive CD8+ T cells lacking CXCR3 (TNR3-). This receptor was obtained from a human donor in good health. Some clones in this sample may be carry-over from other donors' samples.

The CDR3 spells CASIPYDRYTGELFF. This sequence joins TRBV19 and TRBJ2-2; TCRdb selects TRBD1, and the lack of DNA leaves this call unchecked. The length of the CDR3 is 15 residues. Germline-derived CDR1 and CDR2 are LNHDA and SQIVND (reference sequence).